The 4 T cell receptor beta chains given below trace back to one sample, sequenced in a study of T cell repertoires in cytomegalovirus infection. These TCRs are of unknown antigen specificity. MiXCR was run by TCRdb on the reads, yielding one entry per CDR3 protein. The sample yields over 120,000 distinct CDR3 sequences, 32% seen once. The sequencing used CD8+ T cells from cultured PBMCs, collected from culture after CMV antigen stimulation. All receptors derive from a human donor in good health (CMV status not recorded). Some clones in this sample may be carry-over from other donors' samples.

This clonotype came up a few times. V and J are TRBV6-2 or TRBV6-3 and TRBJ1-1; no clear D. The CDR3 length is 15 residues. Germline assignment: CDR1 MNHEY and CDR2 SVGEGT. Trimming stripped 0 bases from V and 0 bases from J, with 8 bases between. CDR3 residues: CASSYSVEMNTEAFF. CDR3 nucleotide sequence: TGTGCCAGCAGTTACTCGGTGGAGATGAACACTGAAGCTTTCTTT.

This clonotype was picked up a small number of times. The J gene is TRBJ2-3, the V gene TRBV4-1, with 10 bases matching TRBD2. The ends lost 4 bases at V and 1 base at J; junction bases unmatched: 8. CDR1 is MGHRA and CDR2 is YSYEKL in the germline V gene. The length of the CDR3 is 17 residues. CDR3 sequence: CASSPRGAGGGTDTQYF. The CDR3 coding sequence is TGCGCCAGCAGCCCACGGGGAGCGGGGGGGGGCACAGATACGCAGTATTTT.

In the case of this clonotype: Because the CDR3's place on the DNA is in doubt, the DNA is left out and the CDR3 is given as listed by TCRdb. The rearrangement uses TRBV12-3 or TRBV12-4 and TRBJ2-7. A total of 11 residues make up the CDR3, ends included. This chain's CDR3 is CASSTSVLAYF.

This clonotype was seen a few times. The chain is built from TRBV7-6 and TRBJ1-6, with D perhaps matching TRBD1 (6 bases). Trimming pared 5 bases from V and 10 bases from J, leaving 21 bases between. The V gene's germline CDR1 is SGHVS and CDR2 FNYEAQ. CDR3 length: 16 residues. The CDR3 sequence is CASSPLIEQGNSPLHF. The CDR3 DNA reads as TGTGCCAGCAGCCCATTGATCGAACAGGGTAACTCACCCCTCCACTTT.